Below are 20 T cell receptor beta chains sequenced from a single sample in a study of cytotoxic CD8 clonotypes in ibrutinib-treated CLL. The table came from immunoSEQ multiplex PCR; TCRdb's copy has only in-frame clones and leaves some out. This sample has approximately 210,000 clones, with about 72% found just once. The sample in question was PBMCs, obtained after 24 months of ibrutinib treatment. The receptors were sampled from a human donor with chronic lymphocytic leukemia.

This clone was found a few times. The CDR3 loop is CAWSSHRDYGYTF. The CDR3 DNA is TGTGCCTGGAGCTCGCACCGCGACTATGGCTACACCTTC. The chain links TRBV30 to TRBJ1-2; no definite D call. CDR3 length: 13 residues. V gave up 3 bases and J gave up 3 bases, with 11 bases separating them. Germline V gene sequence: CDR1 GTSNPN, CDR2 SVGIG (reference sequence).

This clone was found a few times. The CDR3 spells CAWMTTEAFF. CDR3 DNA: TGTGCCTGGATGACAACTGAAGCTTTCTTT. The chain links TRBV30 to TRBJ1-1; no clear D gene. Germline loops: CDR1 GTSNPN, CDR2 SVGIG (reference sequence). The CDR3 has 10 residues. V gave up 4 bases and J gave up 5 bases, with 5 bases separating them.

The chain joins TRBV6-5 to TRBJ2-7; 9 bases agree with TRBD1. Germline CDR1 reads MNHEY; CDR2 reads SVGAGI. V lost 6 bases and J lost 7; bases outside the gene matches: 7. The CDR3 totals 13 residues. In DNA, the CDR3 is TGTGCCAGCAGGACAGGGGGTTTAGTGGAGCAGTACTTC. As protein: CASRTGGLVEQYF.

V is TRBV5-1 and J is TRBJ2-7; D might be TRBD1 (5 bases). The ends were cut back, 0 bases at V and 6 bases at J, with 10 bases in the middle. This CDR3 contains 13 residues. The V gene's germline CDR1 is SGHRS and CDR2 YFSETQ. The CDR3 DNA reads TGCGCCAGCAGCTTGGCTCTAGGGGCCGAGCAGTACTTC. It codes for CASSLALGAEQYF. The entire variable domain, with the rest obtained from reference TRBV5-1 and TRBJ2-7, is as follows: KAGVTQTPRYLIKTRGQQVTLSCSPISGHRSVSWYQQTPGQGLQFLFEYFSETQRNKGNFPGRFSGRQFSNSRSEMNVSTLELGDSALYLCASSLALGAEQYFGPGTRLTVT.

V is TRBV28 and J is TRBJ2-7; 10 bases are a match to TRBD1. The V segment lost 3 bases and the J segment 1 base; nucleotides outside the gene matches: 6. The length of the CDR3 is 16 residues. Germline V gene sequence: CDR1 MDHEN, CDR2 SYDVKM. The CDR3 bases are TGTGCCAGCAGTTTTGGGTCGGGACAGGGGTCCTACGAGCAGTACTTC. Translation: CASSFGSGQGSYEQYF.

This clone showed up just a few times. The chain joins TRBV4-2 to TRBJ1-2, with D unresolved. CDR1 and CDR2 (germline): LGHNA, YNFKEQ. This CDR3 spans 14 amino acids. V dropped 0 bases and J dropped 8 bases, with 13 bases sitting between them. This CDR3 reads CASSQEFLGMGYTF. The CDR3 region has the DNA TGTGCCAGCAGCCAAGAATTCCTGGGGATGGGCTACACCTTC.

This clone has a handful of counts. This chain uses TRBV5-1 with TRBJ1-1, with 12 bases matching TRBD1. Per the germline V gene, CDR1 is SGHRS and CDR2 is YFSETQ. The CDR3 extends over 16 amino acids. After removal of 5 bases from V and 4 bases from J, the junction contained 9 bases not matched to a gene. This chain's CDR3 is CASSAGTGGAGTEAFF. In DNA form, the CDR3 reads TGCGCCAGCAGTGCCGGGACAGGGGGCGCGGGCACTGAAGCTTTCTTT.

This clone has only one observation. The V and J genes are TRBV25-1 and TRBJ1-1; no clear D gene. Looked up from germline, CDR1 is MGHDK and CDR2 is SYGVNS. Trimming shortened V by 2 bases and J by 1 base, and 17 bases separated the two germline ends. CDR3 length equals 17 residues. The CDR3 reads CASSEGKRGLRNTEAFF. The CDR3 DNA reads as TGTGCCAGCAGTGAAGGGAAGCGAGGGCTGAGGAACACTGAAGCTTTCTTT.

The CDR3 spells CASSAGETGPYEQYF. The DNA for the CDR3 is TGTGCCAGCAGCGCTGGGGAGACAGGACCCTACGAGCAGTACTTC. The chain links TRBV9 to TRBJ2-7; weak D call: TRBD1 (6 bases). The V end lost 3 bases, the J end lost 2 bases, and 15 bases lay between the germline ends. Germline V lookup: CDR1 SGDLS, CDR2 YYNGEE. The CDR3 totals 15 residues.

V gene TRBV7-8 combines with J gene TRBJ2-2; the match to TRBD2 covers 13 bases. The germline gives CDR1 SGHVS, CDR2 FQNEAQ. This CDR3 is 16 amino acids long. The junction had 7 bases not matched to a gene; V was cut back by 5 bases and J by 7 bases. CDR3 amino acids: CASSPWTSGSVGELFF. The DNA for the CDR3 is TGTGCCAGCAGCCCATGGACTAGCGGGAGCGTCGGGGAGCTGTTTTTT.

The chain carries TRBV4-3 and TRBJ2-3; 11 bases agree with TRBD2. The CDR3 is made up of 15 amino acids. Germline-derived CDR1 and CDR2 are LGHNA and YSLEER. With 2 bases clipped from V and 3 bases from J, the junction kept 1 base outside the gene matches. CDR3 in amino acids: CASSQTSGRTDTQYF. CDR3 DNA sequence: TGCGCCAGCAGCCAAACTAGCGGGAGAACAGATACGCAGTATTTT.

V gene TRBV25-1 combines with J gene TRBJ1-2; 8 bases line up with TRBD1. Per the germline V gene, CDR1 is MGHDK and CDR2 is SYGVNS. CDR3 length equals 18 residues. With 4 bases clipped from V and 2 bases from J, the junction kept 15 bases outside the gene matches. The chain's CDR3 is CASSAQGGGLTGNYGYTF. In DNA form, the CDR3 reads TGTGCCAGCAGTGCACAGGGGGGCGGACTCACCGGGAACTATGGCTACACCTTC.

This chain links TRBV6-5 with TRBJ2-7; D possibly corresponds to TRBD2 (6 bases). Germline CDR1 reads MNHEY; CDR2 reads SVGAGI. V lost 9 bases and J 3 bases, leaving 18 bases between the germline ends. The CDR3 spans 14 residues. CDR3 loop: CASGTGVMYYEQYF. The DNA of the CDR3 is TGTGCCAGTGGAACGGGGGTGATGTACTACGAGCAGTACTTC.

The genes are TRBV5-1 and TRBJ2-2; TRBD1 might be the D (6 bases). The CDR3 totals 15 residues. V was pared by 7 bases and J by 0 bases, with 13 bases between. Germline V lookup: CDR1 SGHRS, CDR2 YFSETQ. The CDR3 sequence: CASSRGTANTGELFF. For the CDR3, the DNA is TGCGCCAGCTCGAGGGGGACCGCGAACACCGGGGAGCTGTTTTTT.

The CDR3 spells CASSYRGLAGEQYF. The DNA of the CDR3 is TGTGCCAGCAGTTACCGAGGACTAGCGGGAGAGCAGTACTTC. The J gene is TRBJ2-7, the V gene TRBV6-5, with 12 nucleotides matching TRBD2. The CDR3 is 14 residues long. The V gene end was trimmed by 2 bases and the J gene end by 7 bases; junction bases not matched to a gene: 3. Germline V CDR1 and CDR2: MNHEY, SVGAGI.

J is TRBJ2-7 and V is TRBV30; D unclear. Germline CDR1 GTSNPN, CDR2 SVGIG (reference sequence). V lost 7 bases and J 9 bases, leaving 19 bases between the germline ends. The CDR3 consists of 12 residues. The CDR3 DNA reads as TGTGCCTTCGGACGCAGTAGTAGAGGGCAGTACTTC. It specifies CAFGRSSRGQYF. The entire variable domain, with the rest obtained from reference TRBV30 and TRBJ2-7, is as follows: SQTIHQWPATLVQPVGSPLSLECTVEGTSNPNLYWYRQAAGRGLQLLFYSVGIGQISSEVPQNLSASRPQDRQFILSSKKLLLSDSGFYLCAFGRSSRGQYFGPGTRLTVT.

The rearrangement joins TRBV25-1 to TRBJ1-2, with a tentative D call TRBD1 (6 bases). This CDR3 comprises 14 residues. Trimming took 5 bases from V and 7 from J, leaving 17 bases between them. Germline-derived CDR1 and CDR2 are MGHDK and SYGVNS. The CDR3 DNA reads TGTGCCAGCAGTATGGGGTGGGGGGCATTTGGCTACACCTTC. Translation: CASSMGWGAFGYTF.

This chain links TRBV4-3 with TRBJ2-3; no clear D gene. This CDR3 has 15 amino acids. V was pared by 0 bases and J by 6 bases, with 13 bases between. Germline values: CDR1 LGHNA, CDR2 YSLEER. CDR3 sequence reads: CASSQDWRHMDTQYF. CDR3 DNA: TGCGCCAGCAGCCAAGATTGGCGGCACATGGATACGCAGTATTTT.

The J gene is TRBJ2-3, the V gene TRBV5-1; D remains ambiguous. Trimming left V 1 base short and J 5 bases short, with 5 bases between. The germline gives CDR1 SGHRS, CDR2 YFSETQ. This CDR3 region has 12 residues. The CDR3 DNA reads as TGCGCCAGCAGCTTGCGCAAAGATACGCAGTATTTT. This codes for CASSLRKDTQYF.

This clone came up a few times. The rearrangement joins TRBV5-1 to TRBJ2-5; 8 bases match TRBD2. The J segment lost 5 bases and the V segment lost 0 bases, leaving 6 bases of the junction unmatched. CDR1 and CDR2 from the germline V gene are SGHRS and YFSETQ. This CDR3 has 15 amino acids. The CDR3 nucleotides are TGCGCCAGCAGCTTGGTAGGCGGGGGGAAGGAGACCCAGTACTTC. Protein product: CASSLVGGGKETQYF.